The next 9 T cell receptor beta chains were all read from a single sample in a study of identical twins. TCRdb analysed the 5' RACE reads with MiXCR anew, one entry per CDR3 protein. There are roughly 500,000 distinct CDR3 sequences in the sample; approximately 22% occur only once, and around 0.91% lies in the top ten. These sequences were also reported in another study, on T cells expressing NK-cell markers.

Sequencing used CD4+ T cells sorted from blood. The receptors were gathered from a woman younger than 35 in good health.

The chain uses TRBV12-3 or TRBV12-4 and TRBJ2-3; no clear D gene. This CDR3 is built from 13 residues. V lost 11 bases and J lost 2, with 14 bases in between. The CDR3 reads CALPTKFTDTQYF. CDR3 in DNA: TGTGCCCTCCCGACGAAATTCACAGATACGCAGTATTTT.

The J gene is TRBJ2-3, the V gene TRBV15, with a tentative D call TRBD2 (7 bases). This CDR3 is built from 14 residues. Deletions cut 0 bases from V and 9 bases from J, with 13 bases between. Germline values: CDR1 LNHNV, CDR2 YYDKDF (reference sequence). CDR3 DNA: TGTGCCACCAGCAGAGATCAAGGGAGGGGGACGCAGTATTTT. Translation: CATSRDQGRGTQYF.

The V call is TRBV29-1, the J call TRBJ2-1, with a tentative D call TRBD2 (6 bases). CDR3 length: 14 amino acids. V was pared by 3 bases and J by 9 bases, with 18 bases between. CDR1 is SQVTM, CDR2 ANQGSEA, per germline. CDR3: CSVDSRTGRFEQFF. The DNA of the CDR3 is TGCAGCGTTGATTCGCGGACGGGGAGGTTTGAGCAGTTCTTC.

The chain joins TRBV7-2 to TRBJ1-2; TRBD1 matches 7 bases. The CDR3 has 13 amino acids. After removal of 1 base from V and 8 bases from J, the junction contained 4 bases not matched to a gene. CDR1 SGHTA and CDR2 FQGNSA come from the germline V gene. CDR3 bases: TGTGCCAGCAGCTTAGAGGCCAGGGGGGGCTACACCTTC. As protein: CASSLEARGGYTF.

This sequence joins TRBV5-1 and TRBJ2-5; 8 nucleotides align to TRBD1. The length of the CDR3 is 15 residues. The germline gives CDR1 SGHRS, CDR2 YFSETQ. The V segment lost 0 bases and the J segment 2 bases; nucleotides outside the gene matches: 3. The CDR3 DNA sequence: TGCGCCAGCAGCTTGGGGGACAGGAGGCAAGAGACCCAGTACTTC. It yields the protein CASSLGDRRQETQYF.

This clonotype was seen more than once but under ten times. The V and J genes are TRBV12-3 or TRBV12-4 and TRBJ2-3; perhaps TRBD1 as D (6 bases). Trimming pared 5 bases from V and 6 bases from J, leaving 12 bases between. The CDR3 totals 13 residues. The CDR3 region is CASSPGTGDTQYF. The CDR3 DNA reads TGTGCCAGCAGTCCGGGTACAGGGGATACGCAGTATTTT.

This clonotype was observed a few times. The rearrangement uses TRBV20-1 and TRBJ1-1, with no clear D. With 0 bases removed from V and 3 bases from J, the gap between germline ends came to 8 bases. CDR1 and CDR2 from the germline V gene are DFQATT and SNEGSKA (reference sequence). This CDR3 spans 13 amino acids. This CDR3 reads CSARDQKDTEAFF. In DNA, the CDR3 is TGCAGTGCTAGAGATCAAAAGGACACTGAAGCTTTCTTT.

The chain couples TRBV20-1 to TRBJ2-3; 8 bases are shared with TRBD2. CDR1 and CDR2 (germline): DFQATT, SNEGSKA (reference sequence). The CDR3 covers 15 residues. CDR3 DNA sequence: TGCAGCGGAAGGACCCCTAGCGGGTCACGCCATACGCAGTATTTT. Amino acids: CSGRTPSGSRHTQYF.

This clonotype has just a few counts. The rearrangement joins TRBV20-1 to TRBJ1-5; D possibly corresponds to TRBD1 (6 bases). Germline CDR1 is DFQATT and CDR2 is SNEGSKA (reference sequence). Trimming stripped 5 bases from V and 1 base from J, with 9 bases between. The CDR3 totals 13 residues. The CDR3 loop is CSAVGQSNQPQHF. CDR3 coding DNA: TGCAGTGCTGTAGGACAGAGCAATCAGCCCCAGCATTTT.